The 6 T cell receptor beta chains in this list originate from one sample, sequenced in a study of OX40 agonist ivuxolimab in advanced cancers. Sequencing was performed with immunoSEQ multiplex PCR; in TCRdb, only in-frame clones are kept and a portion is missing. The repertoire holds some 80,000 clones, with 94% as singletons. Specimen: CD4+ or CD8+ T cells sorted from blood, collected in a trial of the OX40 agonist ivuxolimab. Every receptor here comes from an adult with an advanced solid tumor such as melanoma, head and neck, liver or kidney cancer.

The chain carries TRBV6-5 and TRBJ1-2; no clear D gene. The CDR3 consists of 14 residues. Trimming took off 8 bases at V and 4 bases at J, with 17 bases between the two ends. Germline CDR1 is MNHEY and CDR2 is SVGAGI. The CDR3 DNA reads TGTGCCAGCGGGTCCGACGGCCGCTTCTATGGCTACACCTTC. Encoded protein: CASGSDGRFYGYTF.

The V call is TRBV7-3, the J call TRBJ1-1, with D unresolved. This CDR3 region has 16 residues. Germline CDR1 is SGHTA and CDR2 is FQGTGA. Between the trimmed V and J ends, which lost 5 bases and 1 base, there was a span of 17 bases. The CDR3 region has the DNA TGTGCCAGCAGCCCCGGACCCTCTAGAGGGAACACTGAAGCTTTCTTT. Amino acids: CASSPGPSRGNTEAFF.

This clone was detected only a few times. This chain uses TRBV4-1 with TRBJ1-1; D is unresolved. Looked up from germline, CDR1 is MGHRA and CDR2 is YSYEKL. This CDR3 region has 13 residues. Trimming took 4 bases from V and 8 from J, leaving 14 bases between them. The CDR3 region has the DNA TGCGCCAGCAGCCTAACCCCAGGCAGCGAAGCTTTCTTT. Protein product: CASSLTPGSEAFF.

This clone was detected only once. V is TRBV6-5 and J is TRBJ1-2; 8 nucleotides match TRBD1. V lost 5 bases and J lost 5; bases outside the gene matches: 7. Germline V gene lookup returns CDR1 MNHEY and CDR2 SVGAGI. The CDR3 spans 14 residues. Here the CDR3 reads CASSPGGAWYGYTF. The CDR3 DNA follows: TGTGCCAGCAGTCCAGGGGGCGCATGGTATGGCTACACCTTC.

The chain recombines TRBV28 with TRBJ2-3, with 12 bases that match TRBD1. Germline V gene lookup returns CDR1 MDHEN and CDR2 SYDVKM. Trimming cost V 6 bases and J 5 bases; bases outside gene matches: 3. The CDR3 totals 14 residues. DNA for the CDR3: TGTGCCAGCAGCGGGACAGGGGGCCTAGATACGCAGTATTTT. Encoded protein: CASSGTGGLDTQYF.

This clone turned up a few times. The chain is built from TRBV19 and TRBJ1-1, with 7 bases fitting TRBD1. The CDR3 is 12 residues long. The germline CDR1 and CDR2 sequences are LNHDA and SQIVND (reference sequence). J was trimmed by 8 bases and V by 9 bases; bases with no gene match: 9. The CDR3 loop reads CASYDRAVEAFF. CDR3 nucleotides: TGTGCCAGCTATGACAGGGCCGTCGAAGCTTTCTTT.